The rows below give T cell receptor beta chains drawn from one sample of a study of cytomegalovirus exposure and HLA in healthy donors. Libraries were prepared by immunoSEQ multiplex PCR; TCRdb keeps only in-frame clonotypes and omits some of them. The sample contains hundreds of thousands of clones, approximately 84% of which appear only once. The sample was PBMCs. These receptors all come from a man between 18 and 29 years old in good health and CMV-seropositive. The CDR3 runs from the conserved cysteine through the conserved F or W. D genes are given only for firm matches. A row's size may be missing; if present it is once, few, many or a size class.

v_call: TRBV4-1
d_call: .
clone_size: .
j_call: TRBJ1-2
cdr3_nt: TGCGCCAGCAGCCCCCTGGACAGCGAGATACTAAACTATGGCTACACCTTC
cdr3_aa: CASSPLDSEILNYGYTF

v_call: TRBV10-3
d_call: .
clone_size: .
j_call: TRBJ1-5
cdr3_nt: TGTGCCATCAGTGAGTCAACGTTGTCAGGACAGCCCCAGCATTTT
cdr3_aa: CAISESTLSGQPQHF

v_call: TRBV27
d_call: TRBD2
clone_size: .
j_call: TRBJ2-7
cdr3_nt: TGTGCCAGCAGTTTATGGGGCATGTCGGGGGGGTATGGCGCAGACGAGCAGTACTTC
cdr3_aa: CASSLWGMSGGYGADEQYF

v_call: TRBV15
d_call: .
clone_size: .
j_call: TRBJ2-2
cdr3_nt: TGTGCCAGCCAGACAGGGAACACCGGGGAGCTGTTTTTT
cdr3_aa: CASQTGNTGELFF

v_call: TRBV6-1
d_call: .
clone_size: once
j_call: TRBJ2-4
cdr3_nt: TGTGCCAGCAGTAAAGCCCAGGGGTCGAAAAACATTCAGTACTTC
cdr3_aa: CASSKAQGSKNIQYF

v_call: TRBV7-6
d_call: TRBD2
clone_size: .
j_call: TRBJ2-7
cdr3_nt: TGTGCCAGCAGCTCAGGGACTAGCGGGAGCCGGGAGCAGTACTTC
cdr3_aa: CASSSGTSGSREQYF

v_call: TRBV9
d_call: TRBD1
clone_size: .
j_call: TRBJ2-2
cdr3_nt: TGTGCCAGCAGCGTAGGTCAGGGGGCGAGGACCGGGGAGCTGTTTTTT
cdr3_aa: CASSVGQGARTGELFF

v_call: TRBV18
d_call: .
clone_size: .
j_call: TRBJ2-1
cdr3_nt: TGTGCCAGCTCACTGGAAGGGGGGAATGAGCAGTTCTTC
cdr3_aa: CASSLEGGNEQFF

v_call: TRBV10-3
d_call: TRBD1
clone_size: few
j_call: TRBJ1-2
cdr3_nt: TGTGCCGCGGCCGGGACAGGGGTTGTAGATGGCTACACCTTC
cdr3_aa: CAAAGTGVVDGYTF

v_call: TRBV11-2
d_call: .
clone_size: .
j_call: TRBJ1-4
cdr3_nt: TGTGCCAGCAGCTACTACCGCACGTCGAATGAAAAACTGTTTTTT
cdr3_aa: CASSYYRTSNEKLFF

v_call: TRBV29-1
d_call: .
clone_size: .
j_call: TRBJ2-7
cdr3_nt: TGCAGCGTGGCCCCAGGGGACGAGCAGTACTTC
cdr3_aa: CSVAPGDEQYF

v_call: TRBV9
d_call: .
clone_size: .
j_call: TRBJ1-1
cdr3_nt: TGTGCCAGCAGCATCGGAGGGAACACTGAAGCTTTCTTT
cdr3_aa: CASSIGGNTEAFF

v_call: TRBV28
d_call: .
clone_size: .
j_call: TRBJ2-7
cdr3_nt: TGTGCCAGCAGCTCCGTTGGAAGCCGTACCTACGAGCAGTACTTC
cdr3_aa: CASSSVGSRTYEQYF

v_call: TRBV7-2
d_call: .
clone_size: .
j_call: TRBJ2-7
cdr3_nt: TGTGCCAGCAGCTTAGGGAGTACGAATCCTAACTACGAGCAGTACTTC
cdr3_aa: CASSLGSTNPNYEQYF

v_call: TRBV28
d_call: .
clone_size: once
j_call: TRBJ1-5
cdr3_nt: TGTGCCAGCAGTCCCGCGACCGCGGGAGACCAGCCCCAGCATTTT
cdr3_aa: CASSPATAGDQPQHF

v_call: TRBV27
d_call: .
clone_size: .
j_call: TRBJ2-7
cdr3_nt: TGTGCCAGCAGCCTCCCCGGGACAAAGTACGAGCAGTACTTC
cdr3_aa: CASSLPGTKYEQYF

v_call: TRBV6-5
d_call: .
clone_size: few
j_call: TRBJ2-7
cdr3_nt: TGTGCCAGCAGACCGACCCAACGGGCCGAGCAGTACTTC
cdr3_aa: CASRPTQRAEQYF

v_call: TRBV19
d_call: .
clone_size: .
j_call: TRBJ1-3
cdr3_nt: TGTGCCAGCCGCCAAGGAGGAAACACCATATATTTT
cdr3_aa: CASRQGGNTIYF

v_call: TRBV30
d_call: .
clone_size: .
j_call: TRBJ1-5
cdr3_nt: TGTGCCTGGAGTGTAGGGGGAAACCAGCCCCAGCATTTT
cdr3_aa: CAWSVGGNQPQHF

v_call: TRBV5-1
d_call: .
clone_size: .
j_call: TRBJ2-1
cdr3_nt: TGCGCCAGCAGCCCCCTCGGCCTAGCTTCAACCAATGAGCAGTTCTTC
cdr3_aa: CASSPLGLASTNEQFF

v_call: TRBV10-3
d_call: TRBD1
clone_size: .
j_call: TRBJ2-5
cdr3_nt: TGTGCCATCAGTGGGACAGGGAAGGAGACCCAGTACTTC
cdr3_aa: CAISGTGKETQYF

v_call: TRBV11-2
d_call: .
clone_size: few
j_call: TRBJ2-7
cdr3_nt: TGTGCCAGCAGCCCCCAAGGGGGAGAGCAGTACTTC
cdr3_aa: CASSPQGGEQYF

v_call: TRBV19
d_call: .
clone_size: .
j_call: TRBJ2-3
cdr3_nt: TGTGCCAGTAGTATGGGGGGCTTGGGTACAGATACGCAGTATTTT
cdr3_aa: CASSMGGLGTDTQYF

v_call: TRBV5-1
d_call: TRBD2
clone_size: .
j_call: TRBJ2-1
cdr3_nt: TGCGCCAGCACCGGGGGGAGCGGGAGCGGCAATGAGCAGTTCTTC
cdr3_aa: CASTGGSGSGNEQFF

v_call: TRBV27
d_call: .
clone_size: .
j_call: TRBJ2-7
cdr3_nt: TGTGCCAGCAGCCCTGATTCCAGGGCGTCCTACGAGCAGTACTTC
cdr3_aa: CASSPDSRASYEQYF

v_call: TRBV11-1
d_call: .
clone_size: .
j_call: TRBJ1-1
cdr3_nt: TGTGCCAGCAGCTTAAATCAGGGACTGAACACTGAAGCTTTCTTT
cdr3_aa: CASSLNQGLNTEAFF

v_call: TRBV9
d_call: .
clone_size: .
j_call: TRBJ1-2
cdr3_nt: TGTGCCAGCAGCGCCTCCGGACGGGCTTCTGGCTACACCTTC
cdr3_aa: CASSASGRASGYTF

v_call: TRBV15
d_call: .
clone_size: .
j_call: TRBJ2-1
cdr3_nt: TGTGCCACCAGCAGAGATCGTCTCTACAATGAGCAGTTCTTC
cdr3_aa: CATSRDRLYNEQFF

v_call: TRBV18
d_call: .
clone_size: .
j_call: TRBJ2-2
cdr3_nt: TGTGCCAGCTCACCATCCTGGGGTTCGAACACCGGGGAGCTGTTTTTT
cdr3_aa: CASSPSWGSNTGELFF

v_call: TRBV11-2
d_call: .
clone_size: .
j_call: TRBJ1-5
cdr3_nt: TGTGCCAGCAGCCCCGAAGGAGGGCCCCAGCATTTT
cdr3_aa: CASSPEGGPQHF

v_call: TRBV27
d_call: .
clone_size: .
j_call: TRBJ2-1
cdr3_nt: TGTGCCAGCAGTGGGGCGGATACCTACAATGAGCAGTTCTTC
cdr3_aa: CASSGADTYNEQFF

v_call: TRBV28
d_call: .
clone_size: .
j_call: TRBJ2-7
cdr3_nt: TGTGCCAGCAGTTTAAACCGCTTAGGCACAGTTTCCTACGAGCAGTACTTC
cdr3_aa: CASSLNRLGTVSYEQYF

v_call: TRBV10-1
d_call: .
clone_size: .
j_call: TRBJ1-1
cdr3_nt: TGCGCCAGCATGAGGGGCCAGAACACTGAAGCTTTCTTT
cdr3_aa: CASMRGQNTEAFF

v_call: TRBV7-6
d_call: TRBD1
clone_size: .
j_call: TRBJ1-1
cdr3_nt: TGTGCCAGCAGCGCCGACAGGGTAGGGACTGAAGCTTTCTTT
cdr3_aa: CASSADRVGTEAFF

v_call: TRBV13
d_call: TRBD1
clone_size: .
j_call: TRBJ2-2
cdr3_nt: TGTGCCAGCAGCCCGAGGACAGGGGGCCGGGAGACCGGGGAGCTGTTTTTT
cdr3_aa: CASSPRTGGRETGELFF

v_call: TRBV6-5
d_call: .
clone_size: .
j_call: TRBJ2-2
cdr3_nt: TGTGCCAGCACCACTAACACCGGGGAGCTGTTTTTT
cdr3_aa: CASTTNTGELFF

v_call: TRBV5-1
d_call: .
clone_size: .
j_call: TRBJ2-5
cdr3_nt: TGCGCCAGCAGCTTGTGGGAGGAAGAGACCCAGTACTTC
cdr3_aa: CASSLWEEETQYF

v_call: TRBV27
d_call: .
clone_size: .
j_call: TRBJ1-2
cdr3_nt: TGTGCCAGCAGTTTATCGAGAGGGGAGGGGTATGGCTACACCTTC
cdr3_aa: CASSLSRGEGYGYTF

v_call: TRBV18
d_call: TRBD1
clone_size: .
j_call: TRBJ2-7
cdr3_nt: TGTGCCAGCTCACCACCGGGACAGGGCCACGAGCAGTACTTC
cdr3_aa: CASSPPGQGHEQYF

v_call: TRBV27
d_call: .
clone_size: once
j_call: TRBJ2-1
cdr3_nt: TGTGCCAGCAGTCCGACTTCTGACGTGGGACCGAAAGGCGATGAGCAGTTCTTC
cdr3_aa: CASSPTSDVGPKGDEQFF

v_call: TRBV18
d_call: .
clone_size: .
j_call: TRBJ2-1
cdr3_nt: TGTGCCAGCTCACCACGCGGGGCTTCCTACAATGAGCAGTTCTTC
cdr3_aa: CASSPRGASYNEQFF

v_call: TRBV11-2
d_call: .
clone_size: .
j_call: TRBJ1-3
cdr3_nt: TGTGCCAGCAGCTTAACTCGAAACACCATATATTTT
cdr3_aa: CASSLTRNTIYF

v_call: TRBV6-1
d_call: TRBD1
clone_size: .
j_call: TRBJ1-5
cdr3_nt: TGTGCCAGCCAGCCGGGACAGGCTCCGAATCAGCCCCAGCATTTT
cdr3_aa: CASQPGQAPNQPQHF

v_call: TRBV2
d_call: .
clone_size: .
j_call: TRBJ1-1
cdr3_nt: TGTGCCAGCAGTGGACCTACCCCCCCCTCAGAAGCTTTCTTT
cdr3_aa: CASSGPTPPSEAFF

v_call: TRBV4-1
d_call: TRBD2
clone_size: few
j_call: TRBJ2-6
cdr3_nt: TGCGCCAGCAGCCAAGTCGGGCTCCTCCGGGGGGGTATTGCTGGGGCCAACGTCCTGACTTTC
cdr3_aa: CASSQVGLLRGGIAGANVLTF

v_call: TRBV11-2
d_call: TRBD1
clone_size: .
j_call: TRBJ1-2
cdr3_nt: TGTGCCAGCAGCCCAACGACAGGGGCCCTCTATGGCTACACCTTC
cdr3_aa: CASSPTTGALYGYTF

v_call: TRBV27
d_call: .
clone_size: .
j_call: TRBJ2-3
cdr3_nt: TGTGCCAGCAGTTCCGGAGGGGTTAGCACAGATACGCAGTATTTT
cdr3_aa: CASSSGGVSTDTQYF